The next 28 T cell receptor beta chains were all read from a single sample in a study of shared clonotypes between healthy human individuals. Using immunoSEQ multiplex PCR, the repertoire was profiled, and TCRdb retains in-frame clones only, with some absent. The sample consists of more than 2,000,000 clones, just over 90% of them appearing once. Sequenced material: naive CD4+ T cells from PBMCs. Subset: CD45RA+ positively selected. These TCRs come from a man aged 18 to 35 in good health. Some clones in this sample may be carry-over from other donors' samples.

The chain combines TRBV19 with TRBJ2-2, with D perhaps TRBD2 (5 bases). There are 13 residues in the CDR3. V lost 7 bases and J lost 3, with 9 bases in between. In germline, CDR1 is LNHDA, CDR2 SQIVND (reference sequence). CDR3 coding DNA: TGTGCCAGTACCCCGAGGGACACCGGGGAGCTGTTTTTT. This encodes CASTPRDTGELFF. The variable domain in full, with the rest retrieved from reference TRBV19 and TRBJ2-2, is DGGITQSPKYLFRKEGQNVTLSCEQNLNHDAMYWYRQDPGQGLRLIYYSQIVNDFQKGDIAEGYSVSREKKESFPLTVTSAQKNPTAFYLCASTPRDTGELFFGEGSRLTVL.

The chain joins TRBV4-1 to TRBJ2-3; 8 bases are a match to TRBD1. Trimming at V came to 5 bases and at J to 6 bases, leaving 7 bases not matched to a gene. The CDR3 spans 14 residues. Germline CDR1 reads MGHRA; CDR2 reads YSYEKL. CDR3 DNA: TGCGCCAGCAGCACTCTCCGGGACAGGGATACGCAGTATTTT. Amino acid sequence: CASSTLRDRDTQYF.

The chain combines TRBV5-1 with TRBJ2-3; a weak D match, TRBD2 (6 bases). Germline V lookup: CDR1 SGHRS, CDR2 YFSETQ. Trimming cost V 4 bases and J 0 bases, with 12 bases left between them. The CDR3 loop spans 15 amino acids. In DNA, the CDR3 is TGCGCCAGCAGCGTCGGAGGGGCGAGCACAGATACGCAGTATTTT. Protein product: CASSVGGASTDTQYF.

The rearrangement uses TRBV5-4 and TRBJ1-2; 9 bases map to TRBD1. The CDR3 sequence is 15 residues long. V trimming: 2 bases; J trimming: 5 bases; junction bases outside the gene matches: 7. Germline CDR1 and CDR2: SGHNT and YYREEE (reference sequence). The CDR3 spells CASSFTGGSGYGYTF. CDR3 in DNA: TGTGCCAGCAGCTTCACAGGGGGCTCGGGGTATGGCTACACCTTC.

V usage is TRBV9 and J usage is TRBJ1-2; the D is unclear. This CDR3 is built from 14 residues. CDR1 and CDR2 (germline): SGDLS, YYNGEE. V was clipped by 3 bases and J by 5 bases, with 14 bases between them. The CDR3: CASSDRTEGYGYTF. The CDR3 DNA reads TGTGCCAGCAGCGATAGGACGGAGGGATATGGCTACACCTTC.

This clone has just one count. The V call is TRBV9, the J call TRBJ2-7; D ambiguous. Trimming left V 0 bases short and J 6 bases short, with 22 bases between. From germline, CDR1 is SGDLS and CDR2 YYNGEE. The CDR3 sequence is 17 residues long. CDR3 DNA sequence: TGTGCCAGCAGCGTAGGCGTTTTCGAGAAGGGCTTATCCGAGCAGTACTTC. It yields the protein CASSVGVFEKGLSEQYF.

This rearrangement joins TRBV6-1 to TRBJ1-3; weak D call: TRBD1 (6 bases). Germline V gene lookup returns CDR1 MNHNS and CDR2 SASEGT. The CDR3 is made up of 16 amino acids. Trimming shortened V by 4 bases and J by 1 base, and 14 bases separated the two germline ends. In nucleotides, the CDR3 is TGTGCCAGCAGTGGGCTTGTGCAGGGGTCTGGAAACACCATATATTTT. It codes for CASSGLVQGSGNTIYF.

This sequence joins TRBV25-1 and TRBJ1-1; D not resolved. The V gene lost 6 bases and the J gene lost 1 base, with 12 bases spanning the gap. CDR3 length: 14 amino acids. Germline-derived CDR1 and CDR2 are MGHDK and SYGVNS. The CDR3 sequence: CASSPTGRNTEAFF. CDR3 DNA sequence: TGTGCCAGCAGCCCCACGGGAAGGAACACTGAAGCTTTCTTT. The variable domain in full, completed from reference TRBV25-1 and TRBJ1-1, reads EADIYQTPRYLVIGTGKKITLECSQTMGHDKMYWYQQDPGMELHLIHYSYGVNSTEKGDLSSESTVSRIRTEHFPLTLESARPSHTSQYLCASSPTGRNTEAFFGQGTRLTVV.

This rearrangement joins TRBV6-1 to TRBJ1-2; D unclear. Trimming stripped 4 bases from V and 14 bases from J, with 20 bases between. Germline assignment: CDR1 MNHNS and CDR2 SASEGT. CDR3 length: 13 residues. CDR3 nucleotides: TGTGCCAGCAGTGTTATTACGGGCGGTCTGTGGACCTTC. Translation: CASSVITGGLWTF.

This chain uses TRBV2 with TRBJ1-5; D gene ambiguous. The V end lost 6 bases, the J end lost 0 bases, and 9 bases lay between the germline ends. Germline CDR1 and CDR2: SNHLY and FYNNEI. This CDR3 is built from 14 residues. DNA of the CDR3: TGTGCCAGCAGGGGAAGGGTTAGCAATCAGCCCCAGCATTTT. Its translation: CASRGRVSNQPQHF.

The CDR3 loop reads CAIRGTDYGYTF. The DNA for the CDR3 is TGTGCCATCCGAGGGACCGACTATGGCTACACCTTC. The chain joins TRBV11-2 to TRBJ1-2, with D tentatively TRBD1 (5 bases). The germline V gene has CDR1 SGHAT and CDR2 FQNNGV. The V end lost 10 bases, the J end lost 3 bases, and 12 bases lay between the germline ends. The length of the CDR3 is 12 residues.

CDR3 coding DNA: TGTGCCAGCAGTTTTCCGCCGGGAAGGTCCTACAATGAGCAGTTCTTC. This sequence encodes CASSFPPGRSYNEQFF. The rearrangement uses TRBV28 and TRBJ2-1, with a tentative D call TRBD2 (5 bases). This CDR3 comprises 16 residues. The germline CDR1 and CDR2 sequences are MDHEN and SYDVKM. Trimming took off 3 bases at V and 1 base at J, with 13 bases between the two ends.

This chain connects TRBV7-8 to TRBJ1-1; the D is unclear. Germline lookup yields CDR1 SGHVS and CDR2 FQNEAQ. Between the trimmed V and J ends, which lost 0 bases and 5 bases, there was a span of 13 bases. The CDR3 loop spans 15 amino acids. CDR3 region: CASSLAALQTTEAFF. In DNA form, the CDR3 reads TGTGCCAGCAGCTTAGCGGCCCTTCAAACGACTGAAGCTTTCTTT.

The chain is built from TRBV30 and TRBJ1-2; D is unresolved. Germline V gene lookup returns CDR1 GTSNPN and CDR2 SVGIG (reference sequence). The V end lost 8 bases, the J end lost 7 bases, and 14 bases lay between the germline ends. The length of the CDR3 is 11 residues. CDR3 nucleotides: TGTGCCGCTAGCGGGGTGCTTGGCTACACCTTC. Translated: CAASGVLGYTF.

This sequence joins TRBV6-5 and TRBJ1-1; possible D gene TRBD1, 5 bases. The V end was cut by 6 bases, the J end by 5 bases, with 13 bases between. The V gene's germline CDR1 is MNHEY and CDR2 SVGAGI. CDR3 length: 13 residues. The CDR3 loop is CASREGPRTEAFF. The DNA of the CDR3 is TGTGCCAGCAGAGAGGGACCTCGGACTGAAGCTTTCTTT.

The V gene is TRBV10-3, the J gene TRBJ2-7; a possible D gene is TRBD2 (5 bases). The germline V and J ends were trimmed by 7 bases and 2 bases, with 15 bases remaining between them. This CDR3 is built from 14 residues. Looked up from germline, CDR1 is ENHRY and CDR2 is SYGVKD. CDR3 nucleotide sequence: TGTGCCATCAAAAGGGAGAGTCGGGCCTACGAGCAGTACTTC. Translating it yields CAIKRESRAYEQYF.

J is TRBJ2-7 and V is TRBV29-1, with D perhaps matching TRBD1 (6 bases). The CDR3 has 12 residues. Germline V gene data show CDR1 as SQVTM and CDR2 as ANQGSEA. V lost 6 bases and J lost 0, with 9 bases in between. Here the CDR3 reads CSVWDNSYEQYF. The CDR3 nucleotides are TGCAGCGTGTGGGACAACTCCTACGAGCAGTACTTC.

In its sample, this clone was seen once. Other DNA sequences in this specimen translate into the identical CDR3. This chain connects TRBV18 to TRBJ2-5; 8 bases align to TRBD2. J gave up 1 base and V 2 bases, and 0 bases lay outside the gene matches. The CDR3 has 14 residues. Germline V gives CDR1 KGHSH, CDR2 LQKENI. The CDR3 sequence is CASSPGTSQETQYF. The CDR3 region has the DNA TGTGCCAGCTCACCAGGGACTAGCCAAGAGACCCAGTACTTC.

This clone is a singleton in its sample. The genes are TRBV15 and TRBJ2-2; D unclear. Germline V CDR1 and CDR2: LNHNV, YYDKDF (reference sequence). The CDR3 is 13 residues long. The V gene lost 0 bases and the J gene lost 7 bases, with 6 bases spanning the gap. The CDR3 is CATSRELLGELFF. DNA for the CDR3: TGTGCCACCAGCAGAGAGCTACTCGGGGAGCTGTTTTTT.

This clone was found a few times. The sample contains more than one DNA sequence encoding this CDR3. The chain combines TRBV9 with TRBJ2-6; D unclear. This CDR3 contains 14 residues. Germline CDR1 SGDLS, CDR2 YYNGEE. Trimming shortened V by 0 bases and J by 3 bases, and 4 bases separated the two germline ends. The DNA for the CDR3 is TGTGCCAGCAGCGTAGGGGTTGGGGCCAACGTCCTGACTTTC. Translated, it gives CASSVGVGANVLTF.

Points on this clone: Other DNA sequences in this sample translate to the same CDR3. The chain employs TRBV7-9 and TRBJ1-1; TRBD1 is a possible D gene (6 bases). The length of the CDR3 is 13 residues. Trimming shortened V by 5 bases and J by 1 base, and 8 bases separated the two germline ends. CDR1 is SEHNR and CDR2 is FQNEAQ in the germline V gene (reference sequence). The CDR3 reads CASSPQGNTEAFF. In DNA, the CDR3 is TGTGCCAGCAGCCCACAGGGGAACACTGAAGCTTTCTTT.

The chain joins TRBV4-1 to TRBJ1-2, with D possibly being TRBD1 (6 bases). Trimming removed 1 base from V and 4 bases from J, with 13 bases in between. The germline gives CDR1 MGHRA, CDR2 YSYEKL. This CDR3 is built from 15 residues. The CDR3 loop reads CASSQVGTSFYGYTF. The CDR3 nucleotides read TGCGCCAGCAGCCAAGTTGGGACATCATTCTATGGCTACACCTTC.

The chain has TRBV7-3 and TRBJ2-2, with a possible D match to TRBD1 (5 bases). V was shortened by 4 bases and J by 8 bases, with 17 bases between the two germline ends. This CDR3 is built from 15 residues. Germline-derived CDR1 and CDR2 are SGHTA and FQGTGA. CDR3 loop: CASSSLGQPTGELFF. The CDR3 nucleotides are TGTGCCAGCAGCTCCCTAGGACAACCCACTGGGGAGCTGTTTTTT.

The chain links TRBV5-1 to TRBJ2-1; 7 bases agree with TRBD2. CDR3 length equals 16 residues. Losses at the gene ends were 0 bases for V and 4 bases for J; bases not matched to a gene: 7. The germline V gene has CDR1 SGHRS and CDR2 YFSETQ. CDR3 sequence: CASSLALSGAYNEQFF. The DNA for the CDR3 is TGCGCCAGCAGCTTGGCCTTGAGCGGGGCGTACAATGAGCAGTTCTTC.

The chain combines TRBV28 with TRBJ2-2; weak D call: TRBD2 (6 bases). V shed 4 bases and J shed 1 base, with 7 bases lying between them. The CDR3 contains 14 residues. CDR1 is MDHEN, CDR2 SYDVKM, per germline. The CDR3 DNA reads TGTGCCAGCAGTTCGGGACTGAACACCGGGGAGCTGTTTTTT. This translates into CASSSGLNTGELFF.

J is TRBJ2-7 and V is TRBV7-2; D remains ambiguous. CDR1 is SGHTA, CDR2 FQGNSA, per germline. This CDR3 contains 14 residues. Trimming left V 0 bases short and J 3 bases short, with 9 bases between. Here the CDR3 DNA reads TGTGCCAGCAGCTTAGCTTGGAGCGACTACGAGCAGTACTTC. Protein product: CASSLAWSDYEQYF.

The chain is built from TRBV5-6 and TRBJ2-3; 12 positions agree with TRBD1. The CDR3 is 17 amino acids. Losses at the gene ends were 6 bases for V and 6 bases for J; bases not matched to a gene: 14. Germline V CDR1 and CDR2: SGHDT, YYEEEE. CDR3 loop: CASTLNTGTGGWDTQYF. In DNA, the CDR3 is TGTGCCAGCACCTTAAACACCGGGACAGGGGGCTGGGATACGCAGTATTTT.

This clone showed up just a few times. This rearrangement joins TRBV30 to TRBJ1-1; D not certain. Germline-derived CDR1 and CDR2 are GTSNPN and SVGIG (reference sequence). V was cut by 1 base and J by 8 bases, with 11 bases left in between. The CDR3 has 12 residues. The CDR3, as DNA: TGTGCCTGGAGTGCTTCCGGGCCCGAAGCTTTCTTT. Protein sequence: CAWSASGPEAFF.